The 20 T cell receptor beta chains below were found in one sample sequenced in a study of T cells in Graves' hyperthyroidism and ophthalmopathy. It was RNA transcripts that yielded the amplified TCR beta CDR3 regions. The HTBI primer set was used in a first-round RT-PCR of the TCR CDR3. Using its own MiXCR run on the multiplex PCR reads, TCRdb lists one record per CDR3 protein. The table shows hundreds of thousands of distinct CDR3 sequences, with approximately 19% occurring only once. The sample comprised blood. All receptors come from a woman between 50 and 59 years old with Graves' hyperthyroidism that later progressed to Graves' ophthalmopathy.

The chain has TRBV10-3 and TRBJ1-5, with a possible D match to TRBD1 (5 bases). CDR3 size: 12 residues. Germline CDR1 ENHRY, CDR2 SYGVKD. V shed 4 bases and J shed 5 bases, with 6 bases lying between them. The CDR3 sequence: CAISGGDQPQHF. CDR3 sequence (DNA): TGTGCCATCAGTGGAGGGGATCAGCCCCAGCATTTT.

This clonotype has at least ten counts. CDR3 loop: CASSLLVHEQYF. As DNA, the CDR3 is TGTGCCAGCAGCTTATTAGTCCACGAGCAGTACTTC. The chain joins TRBV7-8 to TRBJ2-7; D unresolved. Germline CDR1 SGHVS, CDR2 FQNEAQ. V gave up 2 bases and J gave up 5 bases, with 7 bases separating them. The CDR3 is 12 residues long.

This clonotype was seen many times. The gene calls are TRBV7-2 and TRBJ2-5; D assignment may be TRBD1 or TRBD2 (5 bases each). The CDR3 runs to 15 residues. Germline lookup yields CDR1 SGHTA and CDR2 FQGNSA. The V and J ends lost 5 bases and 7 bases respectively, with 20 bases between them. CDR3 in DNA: TGTGCCAGCAGCCATTACGGGGACGGGGAGAGGACCCAGTACTTC. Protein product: CASSHYGDGERTQYF. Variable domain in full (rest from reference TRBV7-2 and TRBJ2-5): GAGVSQSPSNKVTEKGKDVELRCDPISGHTALYWYRQSLGQGLEFLIYFQGNSAPDKSGLPSDRFSAERTGGSVSTLTIQRTQQEDSAVYLCASSHYGDGERTQYFGPGTRLLVL.

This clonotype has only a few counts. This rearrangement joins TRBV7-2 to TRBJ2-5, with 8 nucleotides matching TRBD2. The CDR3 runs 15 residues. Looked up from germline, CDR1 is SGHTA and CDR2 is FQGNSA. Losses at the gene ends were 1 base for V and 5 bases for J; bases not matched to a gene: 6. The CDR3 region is CASSLDKAGVETQYF. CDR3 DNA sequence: TGTGCCAGCAGCTTAGATAAAGCGGGGGTTGAGACCCAGTACTTC.

CDR3 sequence (DNA): TGTGCCAGCAGTGAAGTGGGGGAGGGATCACCCCTCCACTTT. This sequence encodes CASSEVGEGSPLHF. The chain has TRBV6-1 and TRBJ1-6, with D possibly matching TRBD1 (5 bases). The CDR3 runs to 14 residues. Germline CDR1 and CDR2: MNHNS and SASEGT. V lost 1 base and J 10 bases, leaving 11 bases between the germline ends.

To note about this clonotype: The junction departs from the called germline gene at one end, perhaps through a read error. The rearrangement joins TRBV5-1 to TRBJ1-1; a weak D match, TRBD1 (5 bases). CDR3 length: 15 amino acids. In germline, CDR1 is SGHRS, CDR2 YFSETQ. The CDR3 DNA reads TGCGCCGGCAGCTTGGAAGCCAGGGTGAACACTGAAGCTTTCTTT. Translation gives CAGSLEARVNTEAFF.

The CDR3 is CSARRGAVETQYF. CDR3 coding DNA: TGCAGTGCTAGACGGGGGGCTGTAGAGACCCAGTACTTC. This chain uses TRBV20-1 with TRBJ2-5; TRBD2 is a possible D gene (7 bases). CDR3 length: 13 amino acids. The germline V and J ends were trimmed by 2 bases and 4 bases, with 11 bases remaining between them. Germline V gene sequence: CDR1 DFQATT, CDR2 SNEGSKA (reference sequence).

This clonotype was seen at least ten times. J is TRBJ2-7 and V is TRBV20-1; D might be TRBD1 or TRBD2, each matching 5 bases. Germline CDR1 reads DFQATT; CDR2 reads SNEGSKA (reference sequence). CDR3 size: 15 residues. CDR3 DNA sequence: TGCAGCCAGAGTCTCGAGTCAGGGAGTTACTACGAGCAGTACTTC. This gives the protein CSQSLESGSYYEQYF.

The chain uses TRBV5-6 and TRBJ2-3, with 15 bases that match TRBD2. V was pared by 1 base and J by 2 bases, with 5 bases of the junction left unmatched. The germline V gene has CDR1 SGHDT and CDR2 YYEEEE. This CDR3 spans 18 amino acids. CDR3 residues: CASSLLGLAGGSTDTQYF. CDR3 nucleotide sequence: TGTGCCAGCAGCTTGTTAGGACTAGCGGGGGGGTCCACAGATACGCAGTATTTT. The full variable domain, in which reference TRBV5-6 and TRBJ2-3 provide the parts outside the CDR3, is DAGVTQSPTHLIKTRGQQVTLRCSPKSGHDTVSWYQQALGQGPQFIFQYYEEEERQRGNFPDRFSGHQFPNYSSELNVNALLLGDSALYLCASSLLGLAGGSTDTQYFGPGTRLTVL.

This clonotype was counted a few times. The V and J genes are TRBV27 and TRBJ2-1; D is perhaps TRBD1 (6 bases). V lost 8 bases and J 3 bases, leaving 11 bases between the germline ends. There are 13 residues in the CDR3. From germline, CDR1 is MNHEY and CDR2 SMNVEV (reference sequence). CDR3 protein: CASSDRFYNEQFF. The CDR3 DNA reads TGTGCCAGCTCTGACAGGTTCTACAATGAGCAGTTCTTC.

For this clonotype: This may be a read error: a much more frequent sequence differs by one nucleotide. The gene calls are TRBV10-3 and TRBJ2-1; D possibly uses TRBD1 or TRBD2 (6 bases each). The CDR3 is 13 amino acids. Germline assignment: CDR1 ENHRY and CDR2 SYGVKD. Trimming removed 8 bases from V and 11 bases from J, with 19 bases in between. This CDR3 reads CAIGDSGAYKQFF. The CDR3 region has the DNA TGTGCCATCGGAGATTCGGGGGCCTATAAGCAGTTCTTC.

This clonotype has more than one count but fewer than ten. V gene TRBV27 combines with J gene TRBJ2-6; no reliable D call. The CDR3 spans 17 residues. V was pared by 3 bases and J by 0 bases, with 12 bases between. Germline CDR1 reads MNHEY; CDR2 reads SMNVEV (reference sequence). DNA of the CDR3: TGTGCCAGCAGTTTGCAGCTTCTAAGCTCTGGGGCCAACGTCCTGACTTTC. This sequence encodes CASSLQLLSSGANVLTF.

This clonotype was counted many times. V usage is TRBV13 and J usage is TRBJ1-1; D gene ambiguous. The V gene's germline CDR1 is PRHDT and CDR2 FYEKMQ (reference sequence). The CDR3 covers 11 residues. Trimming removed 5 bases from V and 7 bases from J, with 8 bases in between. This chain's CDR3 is CASSREIEAFF. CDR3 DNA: TGTGCCAGCAGCCGAGAAATTGAAGCTTTCTTT.

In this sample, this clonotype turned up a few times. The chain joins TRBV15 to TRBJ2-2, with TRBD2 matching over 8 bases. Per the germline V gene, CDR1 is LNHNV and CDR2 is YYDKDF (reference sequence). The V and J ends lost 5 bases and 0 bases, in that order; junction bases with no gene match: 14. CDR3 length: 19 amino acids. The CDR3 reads CATSAAQLAGHPNTGELFF. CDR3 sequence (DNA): TGTGCCACCAGCGCAGCCCAATTAGCGGGACACCCGAACACCGGGGAGCTGTTTTTT.

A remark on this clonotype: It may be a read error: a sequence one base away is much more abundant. CDR3: CASSIPGASLGYEQYF. Here the CDR3 DNA reads TGTGCCAGCAGCATACCAGGGGCTTCCCTGGGTTACGAGCAGTACTTC. The chain has TRBV7-8 and TRBJ2-7; TRBD1 might be the D (6 bases). Germline V CDR1 and CDR2: SGHVS, FQNEAQ. Trimming stripped 5 bases from V and 4 bases from J, with 21 bases between. The CDR3 consists of 16 residues.

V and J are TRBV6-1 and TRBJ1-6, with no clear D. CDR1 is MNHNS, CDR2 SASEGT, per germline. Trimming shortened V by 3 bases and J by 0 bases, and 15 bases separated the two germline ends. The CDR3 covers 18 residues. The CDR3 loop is CASSDGPAVGSYNSPLHF. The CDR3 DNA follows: TGTGCCAGCAGTGACGGGCCTGCCGTAGGCTCCTATAATTCACCCCTCCACTTT.

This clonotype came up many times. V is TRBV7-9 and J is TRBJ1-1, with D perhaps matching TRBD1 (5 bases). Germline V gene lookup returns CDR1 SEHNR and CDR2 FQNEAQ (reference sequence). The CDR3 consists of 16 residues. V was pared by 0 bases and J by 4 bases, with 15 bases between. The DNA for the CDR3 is TGTGCCAGCAGCTTAGCCGGTAGGGGTATCGGCACTGAAGCTTTCTTT. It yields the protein CASSLAGRGIGTEAFF.

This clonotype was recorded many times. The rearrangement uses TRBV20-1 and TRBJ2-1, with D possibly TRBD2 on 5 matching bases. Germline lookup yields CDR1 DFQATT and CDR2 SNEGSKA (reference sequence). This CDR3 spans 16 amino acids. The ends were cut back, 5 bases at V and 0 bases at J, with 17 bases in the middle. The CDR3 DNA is TGCAGTGCTGTGACTAAAGAAGTTAGCTCCTACAATGAGCAGTTCTTC. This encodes CSAVTKEVSSYNEQFF.

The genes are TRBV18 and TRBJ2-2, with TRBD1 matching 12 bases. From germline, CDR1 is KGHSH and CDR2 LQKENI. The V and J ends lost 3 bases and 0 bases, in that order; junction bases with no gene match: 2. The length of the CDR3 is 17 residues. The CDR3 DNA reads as TGTGCCAGCTCACCTGGGACAGGGGGCGCGAACACCGGGGAGCTGTTTTTT. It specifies CASSPGTGGANTGELFF.

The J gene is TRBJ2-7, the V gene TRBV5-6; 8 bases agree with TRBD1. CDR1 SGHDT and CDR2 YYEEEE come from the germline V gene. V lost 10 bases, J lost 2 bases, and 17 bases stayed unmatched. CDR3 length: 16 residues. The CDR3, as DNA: TGTGCCCCGAGAGACGACGGGGGACAGGAAGCCTACGAGCAGTACTTC. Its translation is CAPRDDGGQEAYEQYF.